These 12 T cell receptor beta chains came from one sample sequenced in a study of blood T cell repertoires in COVID-19. Here immunoSEQ multiplex PCR was the method, and the copy in TCRdb shows in-frame clones only, minus some. The table records just over 350,000 clones, more than 75% of them present only once. Sequenced sample: PBMCs or T cells enriched from blood (not recorded which). The receptors were gathered from a woman aged 30 to 39 who had recovered from COVID-19.

This clone came up a few times. This chain joins TRBV7-8 and TRBJ1-3; weak D call: TRBD1 (5 bases). V dropped 2 bases and J dropped 0 bases, with 11 bases sitting between them. Germline-derived CDR1 and CDR2 are SGHVS and FQNEAQ. CDR3 length: 16 amino acids. CDR3 protein: CASSLKTAYSGNTIYF. CDR3 sequence (DNA): TGTGCCAGCAGCTTAAAGACAGCTTACTCTGGAAACACCATATATTTT.

The chain recombines TRBV27 with TRBJ2-3; a weak D match, TRBD2 (6 bases). The length of the CDR3 is 15 residues. CDR1 MNHEY and CDR2 SMNVEV come from the germline V gene (reference sequence). Trimming removed 6 bases from V and 0 bases from J, with 13 bases in between. The CDR3 coding sequence is TGTGCCAGCAGGATCGGGGGTGCTAGCACAGATACGCAGTATTTT. It codes for CASRIGGASTDTQYF.

The chain links TRBV2 to TRBJ1-1; D unresolved. The CDR3 length is 10 residues. The V end lost 8 bases, the J end lost 6 bases, and 7 bases lay between the germline ends. Germline CDR1 and CDR2: SNHLY and FYNNEI. CDR3 protein: CASPTSEAFF. CDR3 nucleotide sequence: TGTGCCAGCCCTACCTCTGAAGCTTTCTTT.

V and J are TRBV2 and TRBJ1-6; unclear D gene. V lost 1 base and J 7 bases, leaving 14 bases between the germline ends. The CDR3 has 16 residues. Germline lookup yields CDR1 SNHLY and CDR2 FYNNEI. The CDR3 sequence: CASSEEHPRKNSPLHF. The CDR3 DNA follows: TGTGCCAGCAGTGAAGAGCACCCCCGTAAAAATTCACCCCTCCACTTT.

The chain couples TRBV28 to TRBJ1-5; 7 bases are a match to TRBD1. The CDR3 spans 15 residues. The V segment lost 5 bases and the J segment 4 bases; nucleotides outside the gene matches: 8. CDR1 and CDR2 (germline): MDHEN, SYDVKM. CDR3 region: CASSTRGPRNQPQHF. The CDR3 DNA reads as TGTGCCAGCAGTACAAGGGGGCCGCGGAATCAGCCCCAGCATTTT.

V usage is TRBV6-5 and J usage is TRBJ2-7; the D gene is possibly TRBD1 (6 bases). In germline, CDR1 is MNHEY, CDR2 SVGAGI. V was trimmed by 0 bases and J by 0 bases, leaving 9 bases between them. This CDR3 comprises 15 residues. In nucleotides, the CDR3 is TGTGCCAGCAGTTACTCAACAGGGCGCTCCTACGAGCAGTACTTC. It yields the protein CASSYSTGRSYEQYF.

In this sample, this clone turned up once. This CDR3 reads CASRTGTRSSYEQYF. The CDR3 DNA reads as TGTGCCAGCAGAACCGGGACTAGGTCCTCCTACGAGCAGTACTTC. V and J are TRBV27 and TRBJ2-7, with 8 bases lining up with TRBD2. Per germline, CDR1 MNHEY and CDR2 SMNVEV (reference sequence). Trimming took 6 bases from V and 0 from J; bases not matched to a gene: 7. The CDR3 has 15 residues.

The chain recombines TRBV19 with TRBJ1-5; 7 bases map to TRBD1. V shed 5 bases and J 3 bases; nucleotides not matched to a gene: 7. Germline CDR1 and CDR2: LNHDA and SQIVND (reference sequence). The CDR3 runs to 15 residues. The CDR3 spells CASSPLGQDNQPQHF. The CDR3 DNA reads as TGTGCCAGTAGTCCACTCGGACAGGACAATCAGCCCCAGCATTTT.

V and J are TRBV5-6 and TRBJ1-6; a weak D match, TRBD1 (6 bases). Germline V gene data show CDR1 as SGHDT and CDR2 as YYEEEE. The V and J ends lost 7 bases and 3 bases respectively, with 14 bases between them. This CDR3 is 15 amino acids long. The chain's CDR3 is CASENRDIYNSPLHF. The CDR3 nucleotides read TGTGCCAGCGAGAACCGGGACATCTATAATTCACCCCTCCACTTT.

The genes are TRBV19 and TRBJ1-5; tentatively, D is TRBD1 (5 bases). V shed 8 bases and J shed 3 bases, with 11 bases lying between them. The CDR3 totals 13 residues. Germline CDR1 and CDR2: LNHDA and SQIVND (reference sequence). The CDR3 DNA reads TGTGCCAGTCGGGGGGTCTACAATCAGCCCCAGCATTTT. This gives the protein CASRGVYNQPQHF.

The V gene is TRBV30, the J gene TRBJ1-2; 8 bases map to TRBD1. J was trimmed by 5 bases and V by 0 bases; bases with no gene match: 5. The CDR3 has 14 amino acids. Per germline, CDR1 GTSNPN and CDR2 SVGIG (reference sequence). The CDR3 DNA reads as TGTGCCTGGAGTGTAACAGGGGGGCCATATGGCTACACCTTC. It codes for CAWSVTGGPYGYTF.

The gene calls are TRBV28 and TRBJ1-2, with a weak D call TRBD1 (6 bases). Germline V lookup: CDR1 MDHEN, CDR2 SYDVKM. The CDR3 runs 12 residues. V shed 6 bases and J shed 5 bases, with 10 bases lying between them. In DNA, the CDR3 is TGTGCCAGCAGCAGAAGGGGGTATGGCTACACCTTC. As protein: CASSRRGYGYTF.